A selection of T cell receptor beta chains follows, all from one sample in a study of TIL therapy for anti-PD-1-resistant metastatic lung cancer. Clones were read by immunoSEQ multiplex PCR, and TCRdb kept only the in-frame ones, dropping some. The repertoire consists of around 55,000 clones, with about 81% occurring once and the leading ten covering approximately 3%. The specimen comprised blood, sampled at baseline. The receptors were sampled from a person aged 25-79 years with non-small cell lung cancer. Each CDR3 is given with its conserved first and last residue. A D gene is named only where the DNA matches it firmly. A clone size is listed for some rows: how often the clone was seen (once, few, many), or a class if it is expanded.

len,d_gene,abundance,j_gene,v_gene,CDR3aa,CDR3nt
15,.,.,TRBJ1-6,TRBV9,CASSASGTSNSPLHF,TGTGCCAGCAGCGCGTCGGGGACATCAAATTCACCCCTCCACTTT
15,.,few,TRBJ2-5,TRBV24-1,CATSDTLGGQETQYF,TGTGCCACCAGTGATACTCTCGGGGGTCAAGAGACCCAGTACTTC
14,.,.,TRBJ2-2,TRBV7-2,CASSLVVYAGELFF,TGTGCCAGCAGCTTAGTTGTGTACGCCGGGGAGCTGTTTTTT
15,.,.,TRBJ1-5,TRBV28,CASRPGRGTGQPQHF,TGTGCCAGCAGGCCGGGGAGGGGAACGGGCCAGCCCCAGCATTTT
11,.,.,TRBJ1-2,TRBV28,CASTGGYGYTF,TGTGCCAGCACTGGCGGTTATGGCTACACCTTC
17,.,.,TRBJ2-7,TRBV4-3,CASSQEFTLGLRYEQYF,TGCGCCAGCAGCCAAGAGTTCACGCTGGGACTCCGGTACGAGCAGTACTTC
14,TRBD1,.,TRBJ1-5,TRBV29-1,CSVGPGTVHQPQHF,TGCAGCGTTGGCCCCGGGACAGTTCATCAGCCCCAGCATTTT
13,.,once,TRBJ2-1,TRBV18,CASSPGEDNEQFF,TGTGCCAGCTCACCAGGCGAGGACAATGAGCAGTTCTTC
13,.,.,TRBJ1-5,TRBV7-9,CASSRTDNQPQHF,TGTGCCAGCAGCCGGACAGATAATCAGCCCCAGCATTTT
14,TRBD1,.,TRBJ2-2,TRBV30,CAYTGGSGTGELFF,TGTGCCTATACAGGGGGGTCAGGTACCGGGGAGCTGTTTTTT
11,.,.,TRBJ1-1,TRBV28,CASRRHTEAFF,TGTGCCAGCAGACGACACACTGAAGCTTTCTTT
15,TRBD1,.,TRBJ1-3,TRBV9,CASSSGTGTGNTIYF,TGTGCCAGCAGCTCAGGGACAGGTACTGGAAACACCATATATTTT
16,.,.,TRBJ2-7,TRBV7-6,CASSPRGRGSGYEQYF,TGTGCCAGCAGCCCCCGGGGGAGGGGGAGTGGCTACGAGCAGTACTTC
16,.,few,TRBJ1-1,TRBV5-1,CASSLGSSIRNTEAFF,TGCGCCAGCAGCTTGGGTTCTTCTATCAGGAACACTGAAGCTTTCTTT
17,TRBD2,.,TRBJ2-5,TRBV2,CASTLYEGLAGRETQYF,TGTGCCAGCACTCTTTATGAGGGTCTAGCGGGAAGAGAGACCCAGTACTTC
12,.,once,TRBJ1-1,TRBV18,CASSPRGVEAFF,TGTGCCAGCTCACCACGGGGGGTAGAAGCTTTCTTT
13,.,.,TRBJ1-1,TRBV24-1,CATSDSQWTEAFF,TGTGCCACCAGTGATTCACAATGGACTGAAGCTTTCTTT
16,.,.,TRBJ2-3,TRBV4-1,CASSPRTPRRADTQYF,TGCGCCAGCAGCCCTAGGACCCCGAGGAGAGCAGATACGCAGTATTTT
13,.,.,TRBJ1-1,TRBV6-2/TRBV6-3,CASSYRSNTEAFF,TGTGCCAGCAGTTACAGGAGCAACACTGAAGCTTTCTTT
15,TRBD1,.,TRBJ1-5,TRBV28,CASRSTGQPNQPQHF,TGTGCCAGCAGATCAACGGGACAGCCCAATCAGCCCCAGCATTTT
14,.,few,TRBJ2-3,TRBV25-1,CASSPGQSTDTQYF,TGTGCCAGCAGTCCAGGACAGTCCACAGATACGCAGTATTTT
13,.,.,TRBJ2-7,TRBV18,CASSAAGAYEQYF,TGTGCCAGCTCCGCTGCCGGGGCCTACGAGCAGTACTTC
15,.,once,TRBJ2-1,TRBV28,CASSLSSSPYNEQFF,TGTGCCAGCAGTTTATCGTCCTCCCCTTACAATGAGCAGTTCTTC
13,.,.,TRBJ1-6,TRBV28,CASSFVRNSPLHF,TGTGCCAGCAGTTTTGTGAGAAATTCACCCCTCCACTTT
13,.,.,TRBJ2-1,TRBV7-9,CASSPLVYNEQFF,TGTGCCAGCAGCCCACTTGTCTACAATGAGCAGTTCTTC
15,.,.,TRBJ2-3,TRBV7-6,CASSLGRRGTDTQYF,TGTGCCAGCAGCTTAGGGAGGAGGGGCACAGATACGCAGTATTTT
14,.,.,TRBJ1-2,TRBV6-2/TRBV6-3,CASSSRSTNYGYTF,TGTGCCAGCAGTTCGCGCAGTACTAACTATGGCTACACCTTC
13,TRBD1,medium-sized,TRBJ1-2,TRBV19,CASGTDPRYGYTF,TGTGCCAGCGGGACAGACCCTAGATATGGCTACACCTTC
14,TRBD2,once,TRBJ2-5,TRBV29-1,CSGRVAGGGETQYF,TGCAGCGGACGAGTAGCGGGAGGTGGTGAGACCCAGTACTTC
13,.,.,TRBJ2-5,TRBV6-5,CASRLGFQRPQYF,TGTGCCAGCAGGTTAGGGTTTCAGAGACCCCAGTACTTC
15,.,.,TRBJ1-3,TRBV6-5,CASSYGPISGNTIYF,TGTGCCAGCAGTTACGGGCCGATCTCTGGAAACACCATATATTTT